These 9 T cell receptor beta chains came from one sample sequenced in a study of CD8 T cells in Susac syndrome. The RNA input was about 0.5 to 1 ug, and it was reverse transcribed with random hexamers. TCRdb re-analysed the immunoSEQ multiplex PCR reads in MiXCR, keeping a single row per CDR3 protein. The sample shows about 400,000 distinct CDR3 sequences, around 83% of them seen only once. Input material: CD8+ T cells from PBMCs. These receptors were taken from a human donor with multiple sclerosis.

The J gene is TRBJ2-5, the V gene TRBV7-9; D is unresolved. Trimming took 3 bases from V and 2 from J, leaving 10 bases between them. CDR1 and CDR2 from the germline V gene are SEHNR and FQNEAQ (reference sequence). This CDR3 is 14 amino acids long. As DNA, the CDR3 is TGTGCCAGCAGCTTGAGTCCACTACAAGAGACCCAGTACTTC. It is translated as CASSLSPLQETQYF.

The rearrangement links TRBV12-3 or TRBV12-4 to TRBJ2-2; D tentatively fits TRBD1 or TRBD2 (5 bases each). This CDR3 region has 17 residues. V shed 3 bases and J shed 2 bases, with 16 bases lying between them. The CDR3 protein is CASSFPWDEGNTGELFF. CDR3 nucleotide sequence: TGTGCCAGCAGTTTTCCATGGGACGAGGGTAACACCGGGGAGCTGTTTTTT.

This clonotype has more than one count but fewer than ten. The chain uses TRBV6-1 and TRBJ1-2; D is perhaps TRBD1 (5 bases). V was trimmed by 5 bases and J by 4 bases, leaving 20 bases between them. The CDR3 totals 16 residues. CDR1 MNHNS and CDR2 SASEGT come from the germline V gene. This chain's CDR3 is CASSTGFGPQAYGYTF. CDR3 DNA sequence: TGTGCCAGCAGTACAGGATTCGGGCCCCAGGCCTATGGCTACACCTTC.

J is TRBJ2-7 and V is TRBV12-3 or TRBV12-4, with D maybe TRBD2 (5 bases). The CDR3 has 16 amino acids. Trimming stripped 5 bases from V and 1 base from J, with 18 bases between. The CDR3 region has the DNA TGTGCCAGCAGTCCCGAGGGTAGCCACCCGTCCTACGAGCAGTACTTC. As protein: CASSPEGSHPSYEQYF.

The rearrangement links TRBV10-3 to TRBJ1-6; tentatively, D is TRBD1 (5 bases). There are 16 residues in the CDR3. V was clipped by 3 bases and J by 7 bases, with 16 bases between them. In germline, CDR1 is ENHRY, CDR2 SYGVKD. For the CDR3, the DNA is TGTGCCATCAGTGATGCAGGGTTTGCATTCAATTCACCCCTCCACTTT. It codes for CAISDAGFAFNSPLHF.

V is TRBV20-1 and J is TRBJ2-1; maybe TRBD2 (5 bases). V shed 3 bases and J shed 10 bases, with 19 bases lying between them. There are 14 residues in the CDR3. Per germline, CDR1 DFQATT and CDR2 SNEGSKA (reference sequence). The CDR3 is CSASFRAQSGEQFF. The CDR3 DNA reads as TGCAGTGCTAGTTTCCGGGCGCAGTCGGGGGAGCAGTTCTTC.

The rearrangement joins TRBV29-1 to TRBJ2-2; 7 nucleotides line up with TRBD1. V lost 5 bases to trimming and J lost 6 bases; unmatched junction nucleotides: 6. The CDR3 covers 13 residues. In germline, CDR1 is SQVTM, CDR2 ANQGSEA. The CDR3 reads CSVYTGQAGELFF. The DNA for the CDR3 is TGCAGCGTTTACACAGGACAGGCCGGGGAGCTGTTTTTT.

For the CDR3, the DNA is TGTGCCAGCAGTTCTTTAGGTCCTGAAGCTTTCTTT. It encodes CASSSLGPEAFF. The chain employs TRBV6-5 and TRBJ1-1; no clear D gene. The CDR3 length is 12 residues. The V end was cut by 4 bases, the J end by 6 bases, with 9 bases between. The germline V gene encodes CDR1 MNHEY and CDR2 SVGAGI.

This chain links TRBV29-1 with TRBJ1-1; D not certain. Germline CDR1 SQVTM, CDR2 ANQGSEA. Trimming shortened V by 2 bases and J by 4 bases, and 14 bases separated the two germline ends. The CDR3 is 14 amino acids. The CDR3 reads CSVENLGLGTEAFF. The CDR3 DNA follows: TGCAGCGTTGAAAATTTGGGCCTGGGCACTGAAGCTTTCTTT.